The rows below give T cell receptor beta chains drawn from one sample of a study of T cells in Graves' hyperthyroidism and ophthalmopathy. Via MiXCR, TCRdb re-called the multiplex PCR reads, giving one row per CDR3 protein. The sample shows about 640,000 distinct CDR3 sequences, around 21% of them seen only once. Sequenced material: blood. The receptors originated from a man aged 30-40 years with Graves' ophthalmopathy. Each CDR3 is given with its conserved first and last residue. The D gene is left open where the match is weak. Not all rows give a size; the values are once, few, many and, for expanded clones, a class.

.	TRBV5-1	TRBJ2-3	TRBD2	TGCGCCAGCAGCAAAGGGACTAGCGGGACTAGCACAGATACGCAGTATTTT	CASSKGTSGTSTDTQYF
few	TRBV30	TRBJ1-2	.	TGTGCCTGGAGTGTACAAATGGGGCCGGGAATCTATGGCTACACCTTC	CAWSVQMGPGIYGYTF
many	TRBV11-2	TRBJ2-7	.	TGTGCCAGCAGCTTGTTCGCAGGGCTCAACGAGCAGTACTTC	CASSLFAGLNEQYF
.	TRBV6-2/TRBV6-3	TRBJ2-7	TRBD2	TGTGCCAGCACGGGGGAGATGGTCAGGACTAGGAGCTCCTACGAGCAGTACTTC	CASTGEMVRTRSSYEQYF
few	TRBV7-9	TRBJ1-3	TRBD1	TGTGCCAGCAGCGAGGGACAGGGCTCTGGAAACACCATATATTTT	CASSEGQGSGNTIYF
few	TRBV10-3	TRBJ2-1	TRBD1	TGTGCCATCAGTGAGTCGAGGCAGGGGGCCGACAATGAGCAGTTCTTC	CAISESRQGADNEQFF
.	TRBV4-3	TRBJ2-1	TRBD2	TGCGCCAGCAGCCAAGATGGGCTAGCGGGAGGGCCTGGGAATGAGCAGTTCTTC	CASSQDGLAGGPGNEQFF
.	TRBV6-5	TRBJ2-2	.	TGTGCCAGCAGTTACTCCACTAGTTTCGGGGAGCTGTTTTTT	CASSYSTSFGELFF
.	TRBV10-2	TRBJ1-1	.	TGCGCCAGCAAAGATACCGGGGACACTGAAGCTTTCTTT	CASKDTGDTEAFF
once	TRBV6-1	TRBJ1-3	.	TGTGCCAGCAGAGCAGGAAACACCATATATTTT	CASRAGNTIYF
few	TRBV7-2	TRBJ1-4	TRBD1	TGTGCCAGCAGCTCACCACCGGACAGGGGTGATGAAAAACTGTTTTTT	CASSSPPDRGDEKLFF
.	TRBV7-9	TRBJ2-1	.	TGTGCCAGCAGCCCCTCAAGGGGCACGAATGAGCAGTTCTTC	CASSPSRGTNEQFF
few	TRBV29-1	TRBJ1-3	.	TGCAGCGCCCCAGGGCGAAACACCATATATTTT	CSAPGRNTIYF
few	TRBV4-1	TRBJ2-1	.	TGCGCCAGCAGCCAGCCCCAGGGGCGGGGAGCGCGCTACAATGAGCAGTTCTTC	CASSQPQGRGARYNEQFF
many	TRBV4-1	TRBJ1-2	TRBD1	TGCGCCAGCAGCCAAGACCCCACAGGGGGTCATGGCTACACCTTC	CASSQDPTGGHGYTF
.	TRBV28	TRBJ2-1	TRBD1	TGTGCCAGCAGTCCTCCGGGACAGGGGGCCCATGAGCAGTTCTTC	CASSPPGQGAHEQFF
.	TRBV4-1	TRBJ2-7	TRBD2	TGCGCCAGCAGCCAAGTTGCAGCGGGGCAGGACGAGCAGTACTTC	CASSQVAAGQDEQYF
few	TRBV5-1	TRBJ1-4	.	TGCGCCAGCAGCTTGGACGGCAGGGGTAGGGAAAAACTGTTTTTT	CASSLDGRGREKLFF
many	TRBV24-1	TRBJ2-7	.	TGTGCCACCAGCCCGGGACCATCTACCGACTACGAGCAGTACTTC	CATSPGPSTDYEQYF
few	TRBV18	TRBJ1-4	.	TGTGCCAGCTCATCCAACAGGGTGGCTAATGAAAAACTGTTTTTT	CASSSNRVANEKLFF
.	TRBV5-1	TRBJ2-5	TRBD1	TGCGCCAGCAGCCGTTCTGGGACAGCTCAAGAGACCCAGTACTTC	CASSRSGTAQETQYF
many	TRBV28	TRBJ2-7	.	TGTGCCAGCAGTTCGCCTGGGGACAATTACTACGAGCAGTACTTC	CASSSPGDNYYEQYF
.	TRBV7-3	TRBJ1-2	.	TGTGCCAGTCCCCCGACGGCCCAGGACGCAACTAACTATGGCTACACCTTC	CASPPTAQDATNYGYTF
many	TRBV5-1	TRBJ2-7	TRBD1	TGCGCCAGCAGCTTAGCCGGGACAGGGTCTTACGAGCAGTACTTC	CASSLAGTGSYEQYF
few	TRBV18	TRBJ1-4	TRBD1	TGTGCCAGCTCGCCCGGGACAGGGAAAGGAGAAAAACTGTTTTTT	CASSPGTGKGEKLFF
many	TRBV2	TRBJ1-6	.	TGTGCCAGCCTCGTTTCGGGGAGGGGTAATTCACCCCTCCACTTT	CASLVSGRGNSPLHF
few	TRBV20-1	TRBJ2-7	TRBD2	TGCAGTGCTAAGGGACTAGTGAACACCGAGCAGTACTTC	CSAKGLVNTEQYF
.	TRBV27	TRBJ2-3	.	TGTGCCAGCAGTTTGGGGTATGCAGATACGCAGTATTTT	CASSLGYADTQYF